The rows below give T cell receptor beta chains drawn from one sample of a study of response to subunit inactivated influenza vaccine. MiXCR was run by TCRdb on the RT-PCR reads, yielding one entry per CDR3 protein. This repertoire shows around 320,000 distinct CDR3 sequences, roughly 22% found once; its top ten account for 10%. The source was PBMCs from blood, collected less than 22 months after vaccination. The receptors shown here come from a man aged 45-69 years who received an inactivated influenza vaccine. CDR3s include the opening cysteine and the closing phenylalanine or tryptophan. Fields, in order: J gene, V gene, CDR3 protein.

>TRBJ1-5|TRBV20-1
CSARKGATGNQPQHF
>TRBJ1-2|TRBV20-1
CSARPGRDYGYTF
>TRBJ1-4|TRBV4-3
CASSQGSGGDGNEKLFF
>TRBJ2-7|TRBV10-3
CAISEPGLGTTSYEQYF
>TRBJ1-2|TRBV2
CASMGAGSGYGYTF
>TRBJ1-6|TRBV21-1
CASSPGTGAVNSPLHF
>TRBJ1-1|TRBV11-2
CASSLVGWSEAFF
>TRBJ2-1|TRBV5-1
CASSLASGHFESSYNEQFF
>TRBJ1-1|TRBV29-1
CSVETSGSTEAFF
>TRBJ2-1|TRBV5-1
CASSLGAGEVYNEQFF
>TRBJ2-7|TRBV2
CASTLGQGTYEQYF
>TRBJ1-1|TRBV28
CASSPTQAPYTEAFF
>TRBJ1-1|TRBV11-2
CASSLFTNTEAFF
>TRBJ1-1|TRBV5-1
CASSSSPGGGTEAFF
>TRBJ2-3|TRBV20-1
CSASLSGRVGTDTQYF
>TRBJ1-5|TRBV6-1
CASSHLLGSNQPQHF
>TRBJ1-3|TRBV15
CATSRDLPSSGNTIYF
>TRBJ2-3|TRBV5-1
CASSLTSEGTQYF
>TRBJ1-1|TRBV11-2
CASSLDSRLWGAFF
>TRBJ2-1|TRBV20-1
CSALARGYEQFF
>TRBJ1-2|TRBV18
CASSPRGGFRGANYGYTF
>TRBJ2-3|TRBV10-3
CAISSTIQGDTQYF
>TRBJ2-3|TRBV27
CASNPGGTVNTDTQYF
>TRBJ2-7|TRBV4-3
CASSQGTVHYEQYF
>TRBJ2-7|TRBV5-1
CASSLVTGNSYEQYF
>TRBJ2-5|TRBV9
CASSVAAGQETQYF
>TRBJ1-2|TRBV2
CASYRQPGAKGYTF
>TRBJ1-5|TRBV24-1
CATSDHRVLDQPQHF
>TRBJ1-6|TRBV28
CASSWGRGIGPLQF
>TRBJ1-3|TRBV20-1
CSARGAGFGNTIYF
>TRBJ2-5|TRBV20-1
CSARGHPQETQYF
>TRBJ1-2|TRBV9
CASSASGVGYTF
>TRBJ1-6|TRBV21-1
CASSNMRDSPFFYNSPLHF
>TRBJ2-1|TRBV13
CASSLGWEGQGNEQFF
>TRBJ1-5|TRBV27
CASSLLGDSDQPQHF
>TRBJ1-1|TRBV18
CASSGSGNTEAFF
>TRBJ2-6|TRBV4-1
CASSQVLGGGWDGANVLTF
>TRBJ1-4|TRBV19
CASSQGGTVDEKLFF
>TRBJ1-1|TRBV20-1
CSAAHRDQKAFF
>TRBJ2-2|TRBV29-1
CSVGQQNTGELFF
>TRBJ2-4|TRBV5-1
CASSLDAGNIQYF
>TRBJ1-5|TRBV3-1
CASSQAGIQPQHF
>TRBJ2-7|TRBV7-2
CASSLNANSYEQYF
>TRBJ1-1|TRBV7-2
CASTEPGMNTEAFF
>TRBJ1-1|TRBV20-1
CSAENRGLNTEAFF
>TRBJ2-3|TRBV10-3
CAIRGSGGQADTQYF
>TRBJ1-1|TRBV6-1
CASSTRQGSGTEAFF
>TRBJ1-1|TRBV6-5
CASGRGGLGAFF
>TRBJ2-3|TRBV7-2
CASSRAGADTQYF
>TRBJ1-2|TRBV6-5
CASSSTNRTSF
>TRBJ1-2|TRBV29-1
CSVEVPRPINYGYTF
>TRBJ2-7|TRBV7-9
CASSEGLADYEQYF
>TRBJ1-2|TRBV7-9
CASVGGADGYTF
>TRBJ2-2|TRBV10-3
CATVQTTGETGELFF
>TRBJ1-1|TRBV28
CASSIMGTEAFF
>TRBJ2-1|TRBV2
CASRPNLSPGNEQFF
>TRBJ1-2|TRBV25-1
CASSEWEYGYTF